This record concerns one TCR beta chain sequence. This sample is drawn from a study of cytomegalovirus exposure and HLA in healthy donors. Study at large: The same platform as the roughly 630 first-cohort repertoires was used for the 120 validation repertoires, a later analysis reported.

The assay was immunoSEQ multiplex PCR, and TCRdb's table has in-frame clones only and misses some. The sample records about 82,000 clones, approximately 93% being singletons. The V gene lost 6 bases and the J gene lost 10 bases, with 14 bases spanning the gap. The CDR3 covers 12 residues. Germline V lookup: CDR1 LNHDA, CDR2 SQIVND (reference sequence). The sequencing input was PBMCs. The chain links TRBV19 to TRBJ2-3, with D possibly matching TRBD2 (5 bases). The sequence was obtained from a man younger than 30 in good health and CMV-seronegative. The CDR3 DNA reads TGTGCCAGTAGCGAAAAGTCTAGCTCGCAGTATTTT. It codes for CASSEKSSSQYF.